This T cell receptor beta chain was sequenced in a study of OX40 agonist ivuxolimab in advanced cancers. Background on the whole study: Ivuxolimab, which targeted the costimulatory receptor OX40 (CD134), was an agonistic, fully human IgG2 monoclonal antibody. The purpose of peripheral TCRbeta sequencing was to test whether ivuxolimab changed TCR sequence diversity and led to clonal T-cell expansion. Intravenous ivuxolimab was administered to patients every 2 weeks at six dose levels: 0.01, 0.1, 0.3, 1.5, 3 and 10 mg/kg. Of the approximately 50 dose-escalation patients, hepatocellular carcinoma was present in about 20, melanoma in roughly 15, renal cell carcinoma in 9 and head and neck cancer in 9. In the dose-escalation cohort, around four fifths of patients were male, and the mean age was approximately 64 years, with a range of about 23 to 90. Partial responses occurred in three dose-escalation patients, of whom one had hepatocellular carcinoma and two had cutaneous melanoma. Prior anti-PD-1, anti-PD-L1 or anti-CTLA-4 therapy was permitted, and checkpoint inhibitors had been received by 30% to 40% of dose-escalation patients. The paper describes the monotherapy dose-escalation part (N = 52 patients) of the phase I trial of ivuxolimab. Broad study findings and their caveats: On average, CD8+ T cells showed more expanded clones than CD4+ T cells after ivuxolimab. Antigen specificity was not determined for the clonally expanded peripheral T cells. In the 0.1-3.0 mg/kg groups, partial responders were among the patients with the lowest normalized peripheral clonal expansion, particularly in CD8+ T cells. At doses of 0.1 to 3.0 mg/kg, clonal expansion of both CD4+ and CD8+ blood T cells was observed from baseline to week 6. Low levels of normalized T-cell clonal expansion were also shown by some nonresponding patients.

For sequencing of the TCRbeta CDR3 region, genomic DNA was extracted from the sorted cells. The immunoSEQ Assay was used for sequencing of TCRbeta CDR3 regions. TCRdb re-hosts the immuneACCESS table, in-frame sequences only. Its copies lack some clones; in the studies checked, an unresolved V gene accounts for under half of them, and the cause for the rest is not known. The sample table holds 100,000 or so clones, of which around nine tenths were seen once. The ten largest clonotypes hold around 0.82% of the sample. The trial excluded patients who had a history of autoimmune disease or who were on systemic immunosuppression. Peripheral blood for TCR sequencing was drawn from every dose cohort at baseline, at cycle 4 day 1 and at cycle 7 day 1. Samples were obtained from an open-label, multicenter, first-in-human phase I dose-escalation trial of ivuxolimab. Adults with locally advanced or metastatic head and neck squamous cell, hepatocellular, melanoma or renal cell carcinoma were enrolled in the trial. Before TCR sequencing, CD4+ T cells and CD8+ T cells were sorted from peripheral blood as separate populations.

In regard to this clone: There is no known antigen for this receptor. Base qualities were left out, and no much larger clone turns up one base away.

The material was CD4+ or CD8+ T cells sorted from blood, obtained in a trial of the OX40 agonist ivuxolimab. The sequence was obtained from an adult with an advanced solid tumor such as melanoma, head and neck, liver or kidney cancer.

The bases read TGCGCCAGCAGCCAAGGGAGGGGAAGGGGCCCAGATACGCAGTATTTT. Its coded protein is CASSQGRGRGPDTQYF. Here the chain combines TRBV4-1 and TRBJ2-3; the D gene is possibly TRBD2, with 6 bases matching. V is shortened by 1 base, J by 4 bases, and the region joining them spans 15 bases. The CDR3 holds 16 amino acids from the cysteine to the phenylalanine. Only the CDR3 DNA is retained, 48 bases long and in frame from the first base. For CDR1 and CDR2, the germline V gene lists MGHRA and YSYEKL.